This TCR beta chain is drawn from a study of early T cells in non-severe SARS-CoV-2 infection. Many counts were recorded for this clonotype. V shed 4 bases and J shed 0 bases, with 7 bases lying between them. The germline V gene has CDR1 GTSNPN and CDR2 SVGIG (reference sequence). The CDR3 runs to 14 residues. Attachment of unique molecular identifiers was made to individual cDNA molecules. A single record per CDR3 protein comes from TCRdb applying MiXCR to the 5' RACE reads. The sample includes roughly 43,000 distinct CDR3 sequences, over 5% of them seen just once. This clonotype was sampled from an adult who was a healthcare worker with PCR-confirmed SARS-CoV-2 infection or an uninfected control (not recorded which). The source was whole blood, collected at baseline. The chain links TRBV30 to TRBJ2-6; D might be TRBD2 (6 bases). CDR3 DNA sequence: TGTGCCTGGATCGGGAGCTCTGGGGCCAACGTCCTGACTTTC. Residues: CAWIGSSGANVLTF. Looking up the rest from reference TRBV30 and TRBJ2-6 gives the full variable domain: SQTIHQWPATLVQPVGSPLSLECTVEGTSNPNLYWYRQAAGRGLQLLFYSVGIGQISSEVPQNLSASRPQDRQFILSSKKLLLSDSGFYLCAWIGSSGANVLTFGAGSRLTVL.